The 13 T cell receptor beta chains reported below all come from one sample, sequenced in a study of T cells expressing NK-cell markers. TCRdb reprocessed the 5' RACE reads, keeping one entry per CDR3 protein, no DNA. In all, the sample yields roughly 380,000 distinct CDR3 sequences. Sequencing input: blood T cells: a sorted CD56 or NKG2C T cell subset, CD4+ or CD8+ T cells, or bulk PBMC T cells (not recorded which). All receptors come from a man aged 18-75 years in good health.

This chain's CDR3 is CSARVTSGGAWTDTQYF. The V call is TRBV20-1, the J call TRBJ2-3; TCRdb returns TRBD2, unconfirmable since there is no DNA. The V gene's germline CDR1 is DFQATT and CDR2 SNEGSKA (reference sequence). This CDR3 region has 17 residues.

This chain links TRBV11-2 with TRBJ2-7; TCRdb picks TRBD1, but there is no DNA to check that call. The CDR3 runs 14 residues. Germline lookup yields CDR1 SGHAT and CDR2 FQNNGV. CDR3 residues: CASSFQGSSYEQYF.

Here the CDR3 reads CASSQRGPATDTQYF. The gene calls are TRBV14 and TRBJ2-3. Per germline, CDR1 SGHDN and CDR2 FVKESK. The CDR3 loop spans 15 amino acids. Drawing the rest from reference TRBV14 and TRBJ2-3, the complete variable domain is EAGVTQFPSHSVIEKGQTVTLRCDPISGHDNLYWYRRVMGKEIKFLLHFVKESKQDESGMPNNRFLAERTGGTYSTLKVQPAELEDSGVYFCASSQRGPATDTQYFGPGTRLTVL.

The chain couples TRBV5-5 to TRBJ1-4; TCRdb designates TRBD1, a call that cannot be tested without DNA. The germline gives CDR1 SGHKS, CDR2 YYEKEE (reference sequence). The CDR3 is 16 residues long. This CDR3 reads CASSSGQAPTSEKLFF.

This rearrangement joins TRBV12-5 to TRBJ2-7; with no DNA, the TCRdb D assignment of TRBD1 cannot be verified. Per the germline V gene, CDR1 is LGHNT and CDR2 is FRNRAP. The CDR3 loop spans 16 amino acids. CDR3 amino acids: CASGLVIRQGAIEQYF. Looking up the rest from reference TRBV12-5 and TRBJ2-7 gives the full variable domain: DARVTQTPRHKVTEMGQEVTMRCQPILGHNTVFWYRQTMMQGLELLAYFRNRAPLDDSGMPKDRFSAEMPDATLATLKIQPSEPRDSAVYFCASGLVIRQGAIEQYFGPGTRLTVT.

The rearrangement joins TRBV20-1 to TRBJ2-7; with no DNA, the TCRdb D assignment of TRBD1 cannot be verified. The CDR3 is 12 residues long. From germline, CDR1 is DFQATT and CDR2 SNEGSKA (reference sequence). CDR3 amino acids: CSASRVLGEQYF.

The CDR3 loop is CASSRSMGAPEAFF. The chain combines TRBV19 with TRBJ1-1; the TCRdb call, TRBD1, lacks DNA for checking. Germline-derived CDR1 and CDR2 are LNHDA and SQIVND (reference sequence). This CDR3 region has 14 residues.

V and J are TRBV6-4 and TRBJ2-7; the TCRdb D gene call, TRBD1, has no DNA to confirm it. This CDR3 region has 14 residues. The germline gives CDR1 MRHNA, CDR2 SNTAGT. CDR3 sequence reads: CASSDGGGAYEQYF.

The chain recombines TRBV20-1 with TRBJ2-7; with no DNA, the TCRdb D assignment of TRBD1 cannot be verified. Per the germline V gene, CDR1 is DFQATT and CDR2 is SNEGSKA (reference sequence). This CDR3 region has 14 residues. The CDR3: CSAKFPGAGYEQYF.

The chain employs TRBV3-1 and TRBJ2-5; TCRdb names TRBD2, which stays unverified in the absence of DNA. The CDR3 is 16 amino acids. Germline V gene data show CDR1 as LGHDT and CDR2 as YNNKEL (reference sequence). The CDR3 loop reads CASSFRLAGGRETQYF.

This chain connects TRBV12-3 or TRBV12-4 to TRBJ1-2; TCRdb proposes TRBD1, but this gene call is untestable without DNA. This CDR3 region has 12 residues. Here the CDR3 reads CASRTGARGYTF.

V and J are TRBV30 and TRBJ2-1; TCRdb calls TRBD1, which cannot be checked without DNA. Germline-derived CDR1 and CDR2 are GTSNPN and SVGIG (reference sequence). This CDR3 region has 16 residues. The CDR3 here is CAWSRRRIQGRNEQFF.

The chain carries TRBV6-1 and TRBJ2-3; TCRdb returns TRBD1, unconfirmable since there is no DNA. There are 14 residues in the CDR3. Germline V gene sequence: CDR1 MNHNS, CDR2 SASEGT. The CDR3 is CASGGGRATDTQYF.